The entry below gives a single T cell receptor (beta chain) sequence along with its context. There are 17 residues in the CDR3. In germline, CDR1 is SGHNT, CDR2 YYREEE (reference sequence). V gave up 4 bases and J gave up 9 bases, with 26 bases separating them. This record comes from a study of breast tumors, draining lymph nodes, adjacent tissues. Samples came from axillary lymph nodes draining the breast cancer. One entry per CDR3 protein results from TCRdb running MiXCR on the multiplex PCR reads. The sample carries about 230,000 distinct CDR3 sequences, about a third recorded once. Material: axillary lymph node tissue. This TCR derives from a female donor with breast cancer. Some clones in this sample may be carry-over from other donors' samples. The chain is built from TRBV5-4 and TRBJ2-4; the D gene is possibly TRBD1 (6 bases). CDR3 DNA sequence: TGTGCCAGCAGCAGAACCCGCGCGTCCTCCCTGGGGGCCATTCAGTACTTC. It is translated as CASSRTRASSLGAIQYF.